The sequence of this T cell receptor beta chain was determined in a study of CXCR3-negative and CXCR3-positive naive CD8 T cells (dated by TCRdb to the late 2010s). As for the study more broadly: In total, about 140 million TRB reads were obtained, or roughly 1.5 +/- 0.3 million reads per library. Data from around ten donors, pooled across two independent experiments, went into the diversity and physicochemical repertoire analyses. Naive subsets from about 5 donors and memory cells from 3 donors were included in the TRBV-TRBJ cluster analysis. Study-wide findings and limitations: Freshly isolated PBMCs were used for most assays because CXCR3 expression partially decreased after cryopreservation. Surface CD5, linked to self-reactivity in mice, was comparable between naive subsets; TCR interaction strength was therefore also inferred from TRB CDR3 physicochemical properties. TRBV-TRBJ usage was similar between naive CXCR3-negative and CXCR3-positive cells from the same donor, while memory cells showed distinct patterns. Both naive subsets had comparably high repertoire diversity, while memory CD8+ T cells had much lower repertoire diversity.

For every CD8+ T cell subset, approximately 300,000 cells were flow-sorted straight into RLT lysis buffer, and each subset was sorted in triplicate. Peripheral blood mononuclear cells were isolated from buffy coats using standard density gradient centrifugation. An RNeasy Mini Kit was used to extract total RNA from the sorted cells. Note on this clonotype: This receptor's antigen is unknown.

According to the germline V gene, CDR1 reads MNHEY and CDR2 reads SVGAGI. Including the terminal cysteine and phenylalanine, the CDR3 comprises 14 residues. DNA was not recorded. These reads were obtained on a NextSeq 550. The Human TCR Profiling Kit (MiLaboratory) was used to make UMI-labeled 5' RACE TRB cDNA libraries. The full amount of extracted RNA was used for cDNA synthesis, and the full amount of resulting cDNA was used for PCR amplification. Libraries were prepared in parallel using an identical number of PCR cycles. The authors' analysis ran thus. MIGEC and MiXCR extracted about 50,000 +/- 10,000 unique UMI-labeled TRB cDNA molecules per library, requiring at least two reads per UMI. Each library averaged around 42,000 +/- 9,900 functional in-frame TRB CDR3 nucleotide clonotypes without stop codons. After downsampling to 5000 UMI-labeled TRB molecules per sample, diversity metrics, including normalized Shannon-Wiener and Chao1, were computed in VDJtools. VDJtools was used to calculate clonotype-size-weighted physicochemical properties of the central five CDR3 residues, namely interaction energy, strength, volume and Kidera factor 4. Reads reprocessed by TCRdb are summarized as one entry per CDR3 protein sequence, and DNA is absent. It is TCRdb's table, rather than the study itself, that gives the V and J calls and clone size. The record for this sample contains nearly 45,000 distinct CDR3 sequences. The leading ten clones occupy about 14% of the sample.

The TCR sequence derives from a human donor in good health. Some clones in this sample may be carry-over from other donors' samples. What was sequenced was memory CD8+ T cells from blood. The label giving this sample's cell subset or site can be read as: conventional CD8+ memory T cells (TMEM), sorted as controls. This chain joins TRBV6-5 to TRBJ2-1; TCRdb's D call of TRBD2 is untestable without DNA. The CDR3 is CASSYGGEYNEQFF.